This T cell receptor (beta chain) was found in a study of blood T cell repertoires in COVID-19. Study-level background: The cDNA or gDNA used as material had been derived from T cells, B-cell-depleted T cells, or PBMCs.

Per the study methods: Scientists estimated how many nucleated cells there were by amplifying reference gene primers. Here immunoSEQ multiplex PCR was the method, and the copy in TCRdb shows in-frame clones only, minus some. V and J calls and clone size follow that table, whereas D and trimming were derived from the DNA. Of about 250,000 clones in the sample, about 82% were seen once. Germline values: CDR1 SGHAT, CDR2 FQNNGV. The CDR3 loop spans 12 amino acids. Deletions cut 6 bases from V and 7 bases from J, with 12 bases between. There are a few counts of this clone. The sequencing input was peripheral blood. This TCR came from a woman of 80 years or more with COVID-19, enrolled during active disease. The chain employs TRBV11-2 and TRBJ1-2, with D possibly matching TRBD1 (6 bases). CDR3 residues: CASRLTGFGYTF. CDR3 in DNA: TGTGCCAGCAGACTAACAGGGTTTGGCTACACCTTC.